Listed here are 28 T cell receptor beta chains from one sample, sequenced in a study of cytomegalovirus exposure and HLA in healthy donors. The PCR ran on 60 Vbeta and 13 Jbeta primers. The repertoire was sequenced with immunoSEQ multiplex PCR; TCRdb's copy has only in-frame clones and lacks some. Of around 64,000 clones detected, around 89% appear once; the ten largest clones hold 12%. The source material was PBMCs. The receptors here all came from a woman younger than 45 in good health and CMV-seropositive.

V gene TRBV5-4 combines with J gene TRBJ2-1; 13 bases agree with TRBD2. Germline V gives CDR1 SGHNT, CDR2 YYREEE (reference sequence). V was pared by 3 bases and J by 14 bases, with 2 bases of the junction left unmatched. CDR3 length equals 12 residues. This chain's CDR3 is CASSSGLAGEFF. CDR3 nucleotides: TGTGCCAGCAGCTCCGGACTAGCGGGAGAGTTCTTC. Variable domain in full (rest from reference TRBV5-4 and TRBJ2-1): ETGVTQSPTHLIKTRGQQVTLRCSSQSGHNTVSWYQQALGQGPQFIFQYYREEENGRGNFPPRFSGLQFPNYSSELNVNALELDDSALYLCASSSGLAGEFFGPGTRLTVL.

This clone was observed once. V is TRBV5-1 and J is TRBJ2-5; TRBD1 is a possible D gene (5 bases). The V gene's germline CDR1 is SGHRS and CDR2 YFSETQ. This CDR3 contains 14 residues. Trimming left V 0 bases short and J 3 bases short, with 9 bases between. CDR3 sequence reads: CASSLARAEETQYF. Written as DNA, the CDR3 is TGCGCCAGCAGCTTGGCCAGGGCGGAAGAGACCCAGTACTTC.

CDR3: CASSQTGESPLHF. As DNA, the CDR3 is TGTGCCAGCAGTCAAACTGGAGAATCACCCCTCCACTTT. The chain combines TRBV7-9 with TRBJ1-6; D gene uncertain. There are 13 residues in the CDR3. Germline values: CDR1 SEHNR, CDR2 FQNEAQ (reference sequence). V gave up 6 bases and J gave up 10 bases, with 13 bases separating them. Supplemented by reference TRBV7-9 and TRBJ1-6, the full variable domain reads DTGVSQNPRHKITKRGQNVTFRCDPISEHNRLYWYRQTLGQGPEFLTYFQNEAQLEKSRLLSDRFSAERPKGSFSTLEIQRTEQGDSAMYLCASSQTGESPLHFGNGTRLTVT.

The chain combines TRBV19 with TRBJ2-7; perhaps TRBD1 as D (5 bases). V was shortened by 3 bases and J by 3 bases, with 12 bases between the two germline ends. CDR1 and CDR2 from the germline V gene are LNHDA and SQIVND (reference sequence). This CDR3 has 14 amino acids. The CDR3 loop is CASSMGRANYEQYF. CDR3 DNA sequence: TGTGCCAGTAGTATGGGCAGGGCAAACTACGAGCAGTACTTC.

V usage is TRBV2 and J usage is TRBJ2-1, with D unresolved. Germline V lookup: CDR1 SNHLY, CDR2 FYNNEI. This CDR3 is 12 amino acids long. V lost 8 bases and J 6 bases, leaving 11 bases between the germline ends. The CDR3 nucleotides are TGTGCCAGCCGAGAAGCCCGCAATGAGCAGTTCTTC. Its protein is CASREARNEQFF.

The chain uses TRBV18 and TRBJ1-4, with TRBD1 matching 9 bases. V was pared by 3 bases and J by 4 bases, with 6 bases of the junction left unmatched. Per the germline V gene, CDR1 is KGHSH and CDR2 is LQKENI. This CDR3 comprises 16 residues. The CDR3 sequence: CASSPNRGQSNEKLFF. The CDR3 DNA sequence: TGTGCCAGCTCACCGAACAGGGGGCAAAGTAATGAAAAACTGTTTTTT.

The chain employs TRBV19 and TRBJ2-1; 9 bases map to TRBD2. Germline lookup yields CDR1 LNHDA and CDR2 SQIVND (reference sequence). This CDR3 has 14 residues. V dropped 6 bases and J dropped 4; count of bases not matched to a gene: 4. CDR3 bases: TGTGCCAGTAGCCTTAGCGGGAGTTACAATGAGCAGTTCTTC. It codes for CASSLSGSYNEQFF.

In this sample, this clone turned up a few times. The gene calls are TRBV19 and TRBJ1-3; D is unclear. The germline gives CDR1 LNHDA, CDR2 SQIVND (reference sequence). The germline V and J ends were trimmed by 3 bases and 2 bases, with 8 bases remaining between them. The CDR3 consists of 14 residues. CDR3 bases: TGTGCCAGTAGTATCGATGGGCCTGGAAACACCATATATTTT. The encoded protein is CASSIDGPGNTIYF.

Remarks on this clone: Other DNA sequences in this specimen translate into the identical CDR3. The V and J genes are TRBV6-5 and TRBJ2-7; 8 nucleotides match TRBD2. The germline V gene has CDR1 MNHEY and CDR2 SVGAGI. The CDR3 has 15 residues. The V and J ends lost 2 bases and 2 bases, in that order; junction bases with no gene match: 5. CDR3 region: CASSYTGTSTYEQYF. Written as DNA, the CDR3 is TGTGCCAGCAGTTACACAGGGACTAGTACCTACGAGCAGTACTTC.

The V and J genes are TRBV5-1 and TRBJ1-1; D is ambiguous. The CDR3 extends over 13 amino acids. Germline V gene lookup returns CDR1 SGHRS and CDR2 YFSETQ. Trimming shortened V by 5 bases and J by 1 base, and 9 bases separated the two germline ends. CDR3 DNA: TGCGCCAGCAGGCAGAACCCGAACACTGAAGCTTTCTTT. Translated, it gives CASRQNPNTEAFF.

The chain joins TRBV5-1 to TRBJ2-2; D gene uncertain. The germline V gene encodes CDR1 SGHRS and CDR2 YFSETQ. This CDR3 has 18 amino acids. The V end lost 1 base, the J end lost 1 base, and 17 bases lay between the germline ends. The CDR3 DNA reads TGCGCCAGCAGCTTGTTTACAACCCGTAGCCAGAACACCGGGGAGCTGTTTTTT. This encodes CASSLFTTRSQNTGELFF.

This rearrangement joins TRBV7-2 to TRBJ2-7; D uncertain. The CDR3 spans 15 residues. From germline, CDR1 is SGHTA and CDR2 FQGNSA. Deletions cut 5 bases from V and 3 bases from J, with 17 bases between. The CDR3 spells CASSPYIHILYEQYF. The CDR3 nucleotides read TGTGCCAGCAGCCCGTACATCCATATTCTCTACGAGCAGTACTTC. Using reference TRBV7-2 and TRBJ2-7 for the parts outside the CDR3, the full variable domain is GAGVSQSPSNKVTEKGKDVELRCDPISGHTALYWYRQSLGQGLEFLIYFQGNSAPDKSGLPSDRFSAERTGGSVSTLTIQRTQQEDSAVYLCASSPYIHILYEQYFGPGTRLTVT.

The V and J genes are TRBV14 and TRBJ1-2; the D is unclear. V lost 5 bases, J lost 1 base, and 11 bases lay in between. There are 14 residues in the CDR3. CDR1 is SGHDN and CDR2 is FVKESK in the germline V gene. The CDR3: CASSGAGVNYGYTF. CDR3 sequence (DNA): TGTGCCAGCAGCGGAGCGGGTGTTAACTATGGCTACACCTTC.

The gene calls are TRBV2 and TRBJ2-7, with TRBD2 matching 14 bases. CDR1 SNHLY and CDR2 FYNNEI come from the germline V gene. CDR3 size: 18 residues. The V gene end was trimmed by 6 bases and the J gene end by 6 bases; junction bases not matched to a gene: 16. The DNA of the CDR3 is TGTGCCAGCAGCAATGAACCGGGACTAGCGGGAGTTGTCTGCGAGCAGTACTTC. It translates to CASSNEPGLAGVVCEQYF.

As DNA, the CDR3 is TGCGCCAGCAGCTTGTCTGAGGGAGAGGGATGGGAGACCCAGTACTTC. The encoded protein is CASSLSEGEGWETQYF. The chain joins TRBV5-1 to TRBJ2-5; tentative D call: TRBD2 (5 bases). Germline V gene data show CDR1 as SGHRS and CDR2 as YFSETQ. The V and J ends lost 1 base and 5 bases respectively, with 18 bases between them. CDR3 size: 16 residues.

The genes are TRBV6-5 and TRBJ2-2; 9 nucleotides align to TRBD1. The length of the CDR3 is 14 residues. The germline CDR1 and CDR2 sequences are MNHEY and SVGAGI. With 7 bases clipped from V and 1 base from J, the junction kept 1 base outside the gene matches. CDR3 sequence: CASTDRGNTGELFF. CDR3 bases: TGTGCCAGCACGGACAGGGGGAACACCGGGGAGCTGTTTTTT.

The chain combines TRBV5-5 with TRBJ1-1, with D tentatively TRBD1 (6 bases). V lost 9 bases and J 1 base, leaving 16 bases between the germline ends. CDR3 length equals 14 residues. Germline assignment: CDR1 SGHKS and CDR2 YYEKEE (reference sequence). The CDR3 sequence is CATSSGTQNTEAFF. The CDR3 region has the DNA TGTGCCACTTCATCCGGGACACAGAACACTGAAGCTTTCTTT.

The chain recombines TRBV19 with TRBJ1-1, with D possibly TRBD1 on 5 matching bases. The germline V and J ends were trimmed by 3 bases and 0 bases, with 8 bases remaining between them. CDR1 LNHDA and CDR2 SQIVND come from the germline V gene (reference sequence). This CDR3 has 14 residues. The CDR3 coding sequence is TGTGCCAGTAGTATTAAGGGGTTGAACACTGAAGCTTTCTTT. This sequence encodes CASSIKGLNTEAFF.

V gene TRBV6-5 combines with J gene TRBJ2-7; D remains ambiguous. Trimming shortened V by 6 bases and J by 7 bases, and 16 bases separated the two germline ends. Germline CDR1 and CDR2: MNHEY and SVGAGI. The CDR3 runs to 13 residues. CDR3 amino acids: CASRSPTANEQYF. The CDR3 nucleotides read TGTGCCAGCAGGAGTCCGACTGCGAATGAGCAGTACTTC.

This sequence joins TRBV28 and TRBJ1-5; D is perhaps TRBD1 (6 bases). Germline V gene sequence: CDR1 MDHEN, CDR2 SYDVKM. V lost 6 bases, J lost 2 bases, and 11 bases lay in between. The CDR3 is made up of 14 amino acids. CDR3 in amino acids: CASREGGGNQPQHF. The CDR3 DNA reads TGTGCCAGCAGGGAGGGGGGGGGCAATCAGCCCCAGCATTTT.

DNA of the CDR3: TGCAGCGTTGAAGATCGTCGTCCCGATACGCAGTATTTT. This gives the protein CSVEDRRPDTQYF. The chain carries TRBV29-1 and TRBJ2-3; D not resolved. Trimming took off 0 bases at V and 6 bases at J, with 10 bases between the two ends. Germline V gives CDR1 SQVTM, CDR2 ANQGSEA. This CDR3 contains 13 residues.

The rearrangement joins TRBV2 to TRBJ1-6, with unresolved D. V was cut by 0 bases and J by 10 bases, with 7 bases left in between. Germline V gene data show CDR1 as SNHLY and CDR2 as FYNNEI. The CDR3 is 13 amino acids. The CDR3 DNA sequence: TGTGCCAGCAGTGAAGCGCTTAGATCACCCCTCCACTTT. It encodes CASSEALRSPLHF.

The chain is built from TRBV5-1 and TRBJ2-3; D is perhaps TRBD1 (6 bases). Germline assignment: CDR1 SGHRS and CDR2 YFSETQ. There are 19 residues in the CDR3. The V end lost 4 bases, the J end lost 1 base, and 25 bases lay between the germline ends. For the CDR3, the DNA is TGCGCCAGCAGCCCTTTGGTGCCACGAGGGGGAATCCGCACAGATACGCAGTATTTT. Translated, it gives CASSPLVPRGGIRTDTQYF.

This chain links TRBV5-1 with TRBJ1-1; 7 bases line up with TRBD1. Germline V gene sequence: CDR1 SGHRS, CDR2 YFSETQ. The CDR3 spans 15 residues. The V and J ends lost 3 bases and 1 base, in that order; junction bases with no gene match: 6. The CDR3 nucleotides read TGCGCCAGCAGCTCCAGGGACAGCTCGAACACTGAAGCTTTCTTT. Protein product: CASSSRDSSNTEAFF.

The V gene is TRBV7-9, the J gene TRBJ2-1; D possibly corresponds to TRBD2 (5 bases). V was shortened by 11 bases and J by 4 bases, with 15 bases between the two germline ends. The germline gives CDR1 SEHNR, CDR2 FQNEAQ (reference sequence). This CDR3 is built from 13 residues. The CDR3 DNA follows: TGTGCCCAAGCGGCGGTCCTTTACAATGAGCAGTTCTTC. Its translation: CAQAAVLYNEQFF.

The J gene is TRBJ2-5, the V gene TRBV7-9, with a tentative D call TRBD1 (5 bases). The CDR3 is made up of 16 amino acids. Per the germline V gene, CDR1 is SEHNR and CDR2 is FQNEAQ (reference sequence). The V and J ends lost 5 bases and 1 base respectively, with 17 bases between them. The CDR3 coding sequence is TGTGCCAGCAGCCCCCCGACAGACACAGGCCAAGAGACCCAGTACTTC. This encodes CASSPPTDTGQETQYF. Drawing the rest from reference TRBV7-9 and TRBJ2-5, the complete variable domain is DTGVSQNPRHKITKRGQNVTFRCDPISEHNRLYWYRQTLGQGPEFLTYFQNEAQLEKSRLLSDRFSAERPKGSFSTLEIQRTEQGDSAMYLCASSPPTDTGQETQYFGPGTRLLVL.

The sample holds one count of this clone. The CDR3 spells CASRRSAGRAYNEQFF. DNA of the CDR3: TGTGCCAGCAGGCGTTCAGCGGGACGAGCCTACAATGAGCAGTTCTTC. The chain employs TRBV7-9 and TRBJ2-1; 7 bases are a match to TRBD2. Trimming took 6 bases from V and 2 from J; bases not matched to a gene: 10. Germline values: CDR1 SEHNR, CDR2 FQNEAQ (reference sequence). This CDR3 region has 16 residues.

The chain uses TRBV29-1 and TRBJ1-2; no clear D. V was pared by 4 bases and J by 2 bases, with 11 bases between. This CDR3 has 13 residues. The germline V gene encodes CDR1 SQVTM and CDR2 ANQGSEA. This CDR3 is CSVAPGGNYGYTF. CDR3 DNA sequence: TGCAGCGTTGCTCCAGGTGGAAACTATGGCTACACCTTC.